A selection of T cell receptor beta chains follows, all from one sample in a study of response to subunit inactivated influenza vaccine. TCRdb re-called the RT-PCR reads with MiXCR, one entry per CDR3 protein. The sample holds more than 400,000 distinct CDR3 sequences, approximately 10% seen once. Sequencing was performed on PBMCs from blood, taken about 40 days after vaccination. The origin of the receptors is a man in his fifties who received an inactivated influenza vaccine. The CDR3 runs from the conserved cysteine through the conserved F or W. D genes are given only for firm matches. Clone size is not always given. Where it is, it says once, few, many or a class for expanded clones.

TRBV12-3/TRBV12-4,few,TRBJ2-7,TRBD2,CASSLMSQGGKYF,TGTGCCAGCAGTTTGATGTCGCAGGGAGGGAAGTACTTC
TRBV6-1,NA,TRBJ2-5,NA,CASKKRDQETQYF,TGTGCCAGTAAAAAGCGGGACCAAGAGACCCAGTACTTC
TRBV7-6,few,TRBJ1-3,NA,CASSLGSADSGNTIYF,TGTGCCAGCAGCTTAGGTTCGGCAGACTCTGGAAACACCATATATTTT
TRBV12-3/TRBV12-4,many,TRBJ2-3,NA,CASVRAGTDTQYF,TGTGCCAGCGTGCGGGCCGGCACAGATACGCAGTATTTT
TRBV12-3/TRBV12-4,many,TRBJ2-7,NA,CASSEKLATDRAEQYF,TGTGCCAGCAGTGAAAAGCTAGCGACTGACCGCGCCGAGCAGTACTTC
TRBV12-3/TRBV12-4,few,TRBJ1-1,TRBD1,CASSFLAGGIDEAFF,TGTGCCAGCAGTTTTCTCGCAGGGGGCATTGATGAAGCTTTCTTT
TRBV29-1,NA,TRBJ1-1,TRBD1,CSATGGYTEAFF,TGCAGCGCGACAGGGGGGTACACTGAAGCTTTCTTT
TRBV28,NA,TRBJ2-7,TRBD1,CASSPIRDRTYEQYF,TGTGCCAGCAGTCCTATCCGGGACAGGACATACGAGCAGTACTTC
TRBV7-2,many,TRBJ2-1,TRBD2,CASSLVGRGVPIEQFF,TGTGCCAGCAGCTTAGTGGGGCGGGGGGTGCCCATTGAGCAGTTCTTC
TRBV11-1,few,TRBJ2-2,NA,CASSSRGSAGTGELFF,TGTGCCAGCAGCTCCCGGGGTTCGGCGGGCACCGGGGAGCTGTTTTTT
TRBV16,few,TRBJ1-5,NA,CASSQFFQGNQPQHF,TGTGCCAGCAGCCAATTTTTCCAGGGAAATCAGCCCCAGCATTTT
TRBV3-1,few,TRBJ2-1,TRBD2,CASSLGTSGSGRWVSSYNEQFF,TGTGCCAGCAGCCTCGGGACTAGCGGGAGCGGTCGGTGGGTGAGCTCCTACAATGAGCAGTTCTTC
TRBV29-1,NA,TRBJ2-1,TRBD1,CSVEDRTGGDEQFF,TGCAGCGTTGAAGATCGGACAGGGGGTGATGAGCAGTTCTTC
TRBV5-1,few,TRBJ2-6,NA,CASSLYSSGANVLTF,TGCGCCAGCAGCCTATATAGCTCTGGGGCCAACGTCCTGACTTTC
TRBV24-1,NA,TRBJ2-1,NA,CATSESTYNEQFF,TGTGCCACCAGTGAATCCACCTACAATGAGCAGTTCTTC
TRBV19,few,TRBJ1-6,NA,CASSINPVRGDSPLHF,TGTGCCAGTAGTATAAACCCGGTCAGGGGCGATTCACCCCTCCACTTT
TRBV28,NA,TRBJ1-1,NA,CASSLVTGAGGTEAFF,TGTGCCAGCAGTTTGGTGACAGGAGCGGGGGGCACTGAAGCTTTCTTT
TRBV5-1,many,TRBJ2-3,NA,CASSFLGASTDTQYF,TGCGCCAGCAGCTTTTTAGGGGCAAGCACAGATACGCAGTATTTT
TRBV7-3,many,TRBJ2-1,TRBD1,CASSRDSYNEQFF,TGTGCCAGCAGCCGGGACAGCTACAATGAGCAGTTCTTC
TRBV5-1,NA,TRBJ2-5,TRBD1,CASSLETGVMETQYF,TGCGCCAGCAGCTTGGAGACAGGGGTGATGGAGACCCAGTACTTC
TRBV11-2,NA,TRBJ2-2,TRBD1,CASSLDRGGGELFF,TGTGCCAGCAGCCTGGACAGGGGTGGGGGGGAGCTGTTTTTT
TRBV5-1,many,TRBJ1-5,NA,CASSSDGHSNQPQHF,TGCGCCAGCAGCTCGGACGGGCATAGCAATCAGCCCCAGCATTTT
TRBV7-2,many,TRBJ1-5,NA,CASSSTNQPQHF,TGTGCCAGCAGCTCGACTAATCAGCCCCAGCATTTT
TRBV6-1,few,TRBJ1-2,NA,CASSASGRNYGYTF,TGTGCCAGCAGCGCCAGCGGCAGAAACTATGGCTACACCTTC
TRBV7-9,many,TRBJ2-1,TRBD2,CASSLGTSGGYNEQFF,TGTGCCAGCAGCTTAGGTACTAGCGGGGGGTACAATGAGCAGTTCTTC
TRBV5-5,many,TRBJ2-2,NA,CASRMADVLTGELFF,TGTGCCAGCAGGATGGCCGACGTGCTCACCGGGGAGCTGTTTTTT
TRBV12-3/TRBV12-4,many,TRBJ2-2,TRBD1,CASSLGTGPGELFF,TGTGCCAGCAGCCTGGGGACAGGGCCCGGGGAGCTGTTTTTT
TRBV29-1,NA,TRBJ2-1,NA,CSSRAGDNEQFF,TGCAGCTCTCGGGCAGGGGACAATGAGCAGTTCTTC
TRBV5-5,NA,TRBJ2-5,NA,CASSLVLIQETQYF,TGTGCCAGCAGCTTGGTACTGATCCAAGAGACCCAGTACTTC
TRBV5-1,NA,TRBJ2-1,TRBD2,CASSVALAGSESEQFF,TGCGCCAGCAGCGTCGCACTAGCGGGATCTGAAAGCGAGCAGTTCTTC
TRBV20-1,many,TRBJ2-7,NA,CSARVLSSYEQYF,TGCAGTGCTAGAGTCCTGAGCTCCTACGAGCAGTACTTC
TRBV12-3/TRBV12-4,few,TRBJ2-1,TRBD2,CASTGGRGQFF,TGTGCCAGCACCGGCGGGAGAGGGCAGTTCTTC
TRBV20-1,NA,TRBJ1-3,NA,CSATGGGSGNTIYF,TGCAGTGCTACCGGCGGGGGGTCTGGAAACACCATATATTTT
TRBV5-6,few,TRBJ2-7,NA,CASRGGGATYEQYF,TGTGCCAGCAGGGGAGGGGGGGCCACCTACGAGCAGTACTTC
TRBV5-4,few,TRBJ2-1,TRBD2,CASSPGLADHNEQFF,TGTGCCAGCAGCCCGGGACTAGCGGACCACAATGAGCAGTTCTTC
TRBV6-1,few,TRBJ2-1,TRBD1,CASSIGQGPYNEQFF,TGTGCCAGCAGTATAGGACAGGGACCCTACAATGAGCAGTTCTTC